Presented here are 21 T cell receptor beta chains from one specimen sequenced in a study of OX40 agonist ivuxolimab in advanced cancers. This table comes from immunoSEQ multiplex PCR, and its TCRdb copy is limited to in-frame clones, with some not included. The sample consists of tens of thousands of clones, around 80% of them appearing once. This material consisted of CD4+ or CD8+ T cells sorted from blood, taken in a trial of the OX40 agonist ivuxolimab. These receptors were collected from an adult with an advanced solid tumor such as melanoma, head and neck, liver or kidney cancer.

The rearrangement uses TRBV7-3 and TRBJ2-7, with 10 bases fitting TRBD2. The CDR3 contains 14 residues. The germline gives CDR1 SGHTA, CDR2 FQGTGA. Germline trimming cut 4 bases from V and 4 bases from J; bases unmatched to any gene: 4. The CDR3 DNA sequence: TGTGCCAGCAGCTACCGGACTAGCGGTTACGAGCAGTACTTC. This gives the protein CASSYRTSGYEQYF.

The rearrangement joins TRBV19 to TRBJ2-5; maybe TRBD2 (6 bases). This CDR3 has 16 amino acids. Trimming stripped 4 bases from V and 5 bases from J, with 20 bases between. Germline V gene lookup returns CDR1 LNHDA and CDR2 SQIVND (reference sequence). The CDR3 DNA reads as TGTGCCAGTAGTACTCGCCGGGACTCTGTCGGGGAGACCCAGTACTTC. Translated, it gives CASSTRRDSVGETQYF.

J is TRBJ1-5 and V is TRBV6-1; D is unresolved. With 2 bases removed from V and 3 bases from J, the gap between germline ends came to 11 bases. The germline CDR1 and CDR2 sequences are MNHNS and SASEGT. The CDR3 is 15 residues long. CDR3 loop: CASSEWGRSNQPQHF. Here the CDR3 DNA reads TGTGCCAGCAGTGAATGGGGTCGGTCCAATCAGCCCCAGCATTTT.

CDR3 sequence reads: CASSGRGGGRPTDTQYF. The CDR3 DNA follows: TGTGCCAGTAGTGGCCGCGGGGGCGGGAGGCCCACAGATACGCAGTATTTT. The V call is TRBV19, the J call TRBJ2-3; 8 nucleotides line up with TRBD2. With V trimmed by 5 bases and J by 2 bases, 12 bases remained unmatched. This CDR3 has 17 residues. Germline-derived CDR1 and CDR2 are LNHDA and SQIVND (reference sequence).

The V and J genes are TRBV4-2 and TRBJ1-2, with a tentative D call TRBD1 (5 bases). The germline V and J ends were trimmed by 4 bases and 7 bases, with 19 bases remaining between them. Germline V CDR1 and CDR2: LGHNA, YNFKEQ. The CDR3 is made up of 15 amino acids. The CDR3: CASSPGTWGSGGYTF. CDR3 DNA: TGTGCCAGCAGCCCCGGGACTTGGGGATCGGGTGGCTACACCTTC.

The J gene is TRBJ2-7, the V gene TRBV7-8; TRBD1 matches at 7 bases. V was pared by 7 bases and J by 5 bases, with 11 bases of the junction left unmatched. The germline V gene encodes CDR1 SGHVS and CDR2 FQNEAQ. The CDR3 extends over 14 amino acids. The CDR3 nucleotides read TGTGCCAGCACGTTAGAGGGGGCCGTCAACGAGCAGTACTTC. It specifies CASTLEGAVNEQYF.

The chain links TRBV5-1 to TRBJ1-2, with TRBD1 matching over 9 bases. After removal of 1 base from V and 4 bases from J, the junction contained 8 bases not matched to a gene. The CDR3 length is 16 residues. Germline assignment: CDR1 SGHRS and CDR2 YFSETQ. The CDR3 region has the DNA TGCGCCAGCAGCTTGAACAGGGGGCTACCCGGCTATGGCTACACCTTC. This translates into CASSLNRGLPGYGYTF. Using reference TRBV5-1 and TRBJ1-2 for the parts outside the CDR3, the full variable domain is KAGVTQTPRYLIKTRGQQVTLSCSPISGHRSVSWYQQTPGQGLQFLFEYFSETQRNKGNFPGRFSGRQFSNSRSEMNVSTLELGDSALYLCASSLNRGLPGYGYTFGSGTRLTVV.

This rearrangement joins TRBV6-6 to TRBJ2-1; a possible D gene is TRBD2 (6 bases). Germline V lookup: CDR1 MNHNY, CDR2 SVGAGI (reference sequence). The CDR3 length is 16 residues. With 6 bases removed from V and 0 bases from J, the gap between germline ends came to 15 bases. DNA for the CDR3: TGTGCCAGCAGCAGCCCCGGGGGAAGCTCCTACAATGAGCAGTTCTTC. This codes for CASSSPGGSSYNEQFF.

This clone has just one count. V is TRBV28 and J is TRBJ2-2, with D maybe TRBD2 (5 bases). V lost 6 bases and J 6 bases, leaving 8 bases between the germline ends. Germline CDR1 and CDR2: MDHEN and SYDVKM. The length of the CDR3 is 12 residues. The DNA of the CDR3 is TGTGCCAGCAGAACGGGGTCCGGGGAGCTGTTTTTT. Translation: CASRTGSGELFF.

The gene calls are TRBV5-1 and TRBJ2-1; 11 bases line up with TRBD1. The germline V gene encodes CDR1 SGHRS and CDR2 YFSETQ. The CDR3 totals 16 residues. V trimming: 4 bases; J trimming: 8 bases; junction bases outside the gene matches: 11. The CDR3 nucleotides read TGCGCCAGCAGCACCGGATCGGGACAGGGGGTCCATGAGCAGTTCTTC. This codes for CASSTGSGQGVHEQFF.

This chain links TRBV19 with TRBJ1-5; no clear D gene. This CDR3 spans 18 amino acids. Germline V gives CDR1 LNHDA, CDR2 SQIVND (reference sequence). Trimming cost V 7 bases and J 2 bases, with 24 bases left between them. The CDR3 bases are TGTGCCAGTACTTATTGTAGACCGTCGGTTCTTTGCAATCAGCCCCAGCATTTT. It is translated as CASTYCRPSVLCNQPQHF.

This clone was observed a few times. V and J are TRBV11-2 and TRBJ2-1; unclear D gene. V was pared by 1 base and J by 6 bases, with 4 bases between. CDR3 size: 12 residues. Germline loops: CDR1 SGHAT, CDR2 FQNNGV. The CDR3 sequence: CASSLGANEQFF. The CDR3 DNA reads TGTGCCAGCAGCTTAGGAGCCAATGAGCAGTTCTTC.

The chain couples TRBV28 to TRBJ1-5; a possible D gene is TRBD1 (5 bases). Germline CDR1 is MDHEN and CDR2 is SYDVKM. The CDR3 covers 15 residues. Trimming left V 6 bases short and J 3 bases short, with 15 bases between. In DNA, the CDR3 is TGTGCCAGCAGGCCGGACACCTACTTCAATCAGCCCCAGCATTTT. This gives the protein CASRPDTYFNQPQHF.

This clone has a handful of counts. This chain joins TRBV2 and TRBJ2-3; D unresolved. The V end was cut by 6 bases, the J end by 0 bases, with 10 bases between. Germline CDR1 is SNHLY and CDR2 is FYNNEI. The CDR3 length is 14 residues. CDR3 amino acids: CASSPTRSTDTQYF. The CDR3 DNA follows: TGTGCCAGCAGCCCCACCCGTAGCACAGATACGCAGTATTTT. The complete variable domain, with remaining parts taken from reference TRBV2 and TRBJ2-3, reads EPEVTQTPSHQVTQMGQEVILRCVPISNHLYFYWYRQILGQKVEFLVSFYNNEISEKSEIFDDQFSVERPDGSNFTLKIRSTKLEDSAMYFCASSPTRSTDTQYFGPGTRLTVL.

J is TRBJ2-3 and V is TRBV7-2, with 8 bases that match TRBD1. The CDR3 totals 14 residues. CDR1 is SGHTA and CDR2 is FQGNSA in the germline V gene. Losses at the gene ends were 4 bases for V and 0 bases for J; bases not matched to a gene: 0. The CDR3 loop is CASSWTGSTDTQYF. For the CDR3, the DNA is TGTGCCAGCAGCTGGACAGGGAGCACAGATACGCAGTATTTT.

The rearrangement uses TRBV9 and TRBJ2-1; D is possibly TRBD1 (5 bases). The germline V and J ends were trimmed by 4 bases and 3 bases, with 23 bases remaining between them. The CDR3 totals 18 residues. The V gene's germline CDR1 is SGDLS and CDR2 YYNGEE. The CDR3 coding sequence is TGTGCCAGCAGCCACCCCACAGGAGTGGAAGCCTTCTACAATGAGCAGTTCTTC. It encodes CASSHPTGVEAFYNEQFF.

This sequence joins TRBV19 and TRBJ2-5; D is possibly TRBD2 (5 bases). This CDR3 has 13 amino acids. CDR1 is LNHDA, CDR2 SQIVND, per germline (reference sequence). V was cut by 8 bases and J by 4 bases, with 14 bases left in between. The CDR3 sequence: CASLRTAGETQYF. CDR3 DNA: TGTGCCAGTTTGAGGACTGCGGGAGAGACCCAGTACTTC.

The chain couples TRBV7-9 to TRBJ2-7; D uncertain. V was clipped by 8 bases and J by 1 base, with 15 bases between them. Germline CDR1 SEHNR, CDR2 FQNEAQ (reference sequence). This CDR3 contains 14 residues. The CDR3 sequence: CASPVFDRSYEQYV. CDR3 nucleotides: TGTGCCAGCCCCGTCTTCGATAGGTCCTACGAGCAGTACGTC.

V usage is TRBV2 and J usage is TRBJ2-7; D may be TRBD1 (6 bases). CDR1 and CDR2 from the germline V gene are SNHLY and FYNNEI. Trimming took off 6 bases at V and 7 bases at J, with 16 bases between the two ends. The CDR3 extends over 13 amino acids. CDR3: CASSSFRGQEQYF. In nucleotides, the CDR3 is TGTGCCAGCAGCAGCTTCAGGGGTCAGGAGCAGTACTTC.

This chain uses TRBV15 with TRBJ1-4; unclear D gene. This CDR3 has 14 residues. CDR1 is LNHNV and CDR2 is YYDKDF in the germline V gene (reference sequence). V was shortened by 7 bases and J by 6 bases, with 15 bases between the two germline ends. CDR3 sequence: CATTALDLDEKLFF. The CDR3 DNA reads TGTGCCACCACCGCTCTTGACCTCGATGAAAAACTGTTTTTT.

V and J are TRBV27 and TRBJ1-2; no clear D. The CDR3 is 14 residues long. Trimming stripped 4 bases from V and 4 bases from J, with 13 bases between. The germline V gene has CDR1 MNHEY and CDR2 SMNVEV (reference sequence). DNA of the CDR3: TGTGCCAGCAGTTCCCGTGGGGTGGGCTATGGCTACACCTTC. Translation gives CASSSRGVGYGYTF.